The rows below give T cell receptor beta chains drawn from one sample of a study of T cell responses to AZD1222 COVID-19 vaccine. TCRdb keeps only in-frame clones here, not all; method: immunoSEQ multiplex PCR. Of more than 85,000 clones in the sample, roughly 90% are singletons; the top ten hold approximately 16%. The source material was peripheral blood, sampled 28 days after the second AZD1222 dose. The receptors shown here come from an adult who received the AZD1222 COVID-19 vaccine. Each CDR3 is given with its conserved first and last residue. Each record gives: CDR3 protein, CDR3 DNA, V gene, CDR3 length, J gene, D gene, clone size. The D gene is left open where the match is weak. Only some rows state a clone size, as once, few, many or a class for expanded clones.

CDR3aa: CASSWGQPMNTEAFF
CDR3nt: TGTGCCAGCAGTTGGGGACAACCCATGAACACTGAAGCTTTCTTT
v_gene: TRBV6-5
len: 15
j_gene: TRBJ1-1
d_gene: .
abundance: .

CDR3aa: CASSLLTRTDTQYF
CDR3nt: TGTGCCAGCAGCTTATTAACTAGAACAGATACGCAGTATTTT
v_gene: TRBV7-3
len: 14
j_gene: TRBJ2-3
d_gene: .
abundance: .

CDR3aa: CASSLAIAGKETQYF
CDR3nt: TGTGCCAGCAGCTTAGCAATAGCGGGGAAAGAGACCCAGTACTTC
v_gene: TRBV7-9
len: 15
j_gene: TRBJ2-5
d_gene: TRBD2
abundance: .

CDR3aa: CASSLEGQANYGYTF
CDR3nt: TGCGCCAGCAGCTTGGAGGGACAGGCCAACTATGGCTACACCTTC
v_gene: TRBV5-1
len: 15
j_gene: TRBJ1-2
d_gene: TRBD1
abundance: .

CDR3aa: CASAERKPTGELFF
CDR3nt: TGTGCTAGTGCAGAGCGAAAGCCTACCGGGGAGCTGTTTTTT
v_gene: TRBV12-5
len: 14
j_gene: TRBJ2-2
d_gene: .
abundance: .

CDR3aa: CASSLSGASGNYEQYF
CDR3nt: TGTGCCAGCAGTTTATCCGGGGCTAGCGGAAACTACGAGCAGTACTTC
v_gene: TRBV28
len: 16
j_gene: TRBJ2-7
d_gene: TRBD2
abundance: .

CDR3aa: CASRTSGRTSYNEQFF
CDR3nt: TGTGCCAGTAGGACTAGCGGGAGGACCTCCTACAATGAGCAGTTCTTC
v_gene: TRBV19
len: 16
j_gene: TRBJ2-1
d_gene: TRBD2
abundance: few

CDR3aa: CASSYAPGELFF
CDR3nt: TGTGCCAGCAGCTATGCCCCCGGGGAGCTGTTTTTT
v_gene: TRBV2
len: 12
j_gene: TRBJ2-2
d_gene: .
abundance: .

CDR3aa: CASSLAPLAGVQETQYF
CDR3nt: TGCGCCAGCAGCTTGGCCCCACTAGCGGGAGTACAAGAGACCCAGTACTTC
v_gene: TRBV5-1
len: 17
j_gene: TRBJ2-5
d_gene: TRBD2
abundance: once

CDR3aa: CASSLGPPGAGNTIYF
CDR3nt: TGTGCCAGCAGCTTAGGGCCTCCAGGGGCCGGAAACACCATATATTTT
v_gene: TRBV11-2
len: 16
j_gene: TRBJ1-3
d_gene: .
abundance: .

CDR3aa: CASSRGTSGISDTQYF
CDR3nt: TGCGCCAGCAGCAGGGGGACTAGCGGGATATCAGATACGCAGTATTTT
v_gene: TRBV5-1
len: 16
j_gene: TRBJ2-3
d_gene: TRBD2
abundance: few

CDR3aa: CASSLAGTGSGNTIYF
CDR3nt: TGCGCCAGCAGCTTGGCCGGGACAGGGTCTGGAAACACCATATATTTT
v_gene: TRBV5-1
len: 16
j_gene: TRBJ1-3
d_gene: TRBD1
abundance: .

CDR3aa: CASRGDRQTDTQYF
CDR3nt: TGTGCCAGCAGAGGGGACAGGCAAACAGATACGCAGTATTTT
v_gene: TRBV6-5
len: 14
j_gene: TRBJ2-3
d_gene: TRBD1
abundance: .

CDR3aa: CASRDQGNTEAFF
CDR3nt: TGTGCCAGTAGGGACCAGGGGAACACTGAAGCTTTCTTT
v_gene: TRBV19
len: 13
j_gene: TRBJ1-1
d_gene: .
abundance: .